This T cell receptor (beta chain) was recovered during a study of regulatory T cells in long-lasting Graves disease. With regard to this clonotype: Its specificity is unknown.

The study, taken as a whole, reports: Persistent Graves' patients showed a TCR diversity that was lower than that of newly diagnosed ones.

The time point was: persistent/refractory GD, antithyroid drugs over 5 years with positive TRAb. There was RNA extracted from PBMCs, and the TCR library was made from it. Guidelines of the American Thyroid Association were used to diagnose Graves' disease. A volume of around 9.9 milliliters of peripheral blood was collected in EDTA tubes. In building TCR beta libraries, iRepertoire HTBI primers were used together with Arm-PCR of CDR3 regions. Original handling: Across samples, 62 TRBV and some 15 TRBJ segments were found. MiXCR was run by TCRdb on the multiplex PCR reads, yielding one entry per CDR3 protein. TCRdb, not the original authors, processed these V and J calls. The table includes hundreds of thousands of distinct CDR3 sequences, less than 25% detected once. V trimming: 6 bases; J trimming: 7 bases; junction bases outside the gene matches: 13. The CDR3 spans 15 residues. The germline V gene has CDR1 MNHNS and CDR2 SASEGT.

This receptor was obtained from a female donor with Graves disease. The genes are TRBV6-1 and TRBJ1-2; 8 bases map to TRBD1. The sample consisted of peripheral blood mononuclear cells (PBMCs), taken when the disease was refractory, from a patient treated with antithyroid drugs. CDR3 nucleotide sequence: TGTGCCAGCAGCTCAGTTCGACAGGGGAGAATTGGCTACACCTTC. Encoded protein: CASSSVRQGRIGYTF.